This T cell receptor beta chain was documented in a study of shared clonotypes between healthy human individuals. Study-level results: Rarefaction revealed incomplete sorted-subset sequencing despite large depth.

Assay used: immunoSEQ multiplex PCR; TCRdb lists only in-frame clones, some missing. The repertoire consists of about 2 million clones, with over 85% occurring once and the leading ten covering 0.13%. This clone was counted once. Its antigen is still unknown. This CDR3 is built from 15 residues. V lost 8 bases to trimming and J lost 1 base; unmatched junction nucleotides: 10. In germline, CDR1 is ENHRY, CDR2 SYGVKD. Sequencing was done on a sample of naive CD4+ T cells sorted from blood. Stated subset: CD45RA+ positively selected. The TCR sequence derives from a man aged 18 to 29 in good health. The chain is built from TRBV10-3 and TRBJ1-1; 7 nucleotides align to TRBD1. CDR3 sequence (DNA): TGTGCCATCGGACAGGAGTTCGGGGCGAACACTGAAGCTTTCTTT. It is translated as CAIGQEFGANTEAFF.